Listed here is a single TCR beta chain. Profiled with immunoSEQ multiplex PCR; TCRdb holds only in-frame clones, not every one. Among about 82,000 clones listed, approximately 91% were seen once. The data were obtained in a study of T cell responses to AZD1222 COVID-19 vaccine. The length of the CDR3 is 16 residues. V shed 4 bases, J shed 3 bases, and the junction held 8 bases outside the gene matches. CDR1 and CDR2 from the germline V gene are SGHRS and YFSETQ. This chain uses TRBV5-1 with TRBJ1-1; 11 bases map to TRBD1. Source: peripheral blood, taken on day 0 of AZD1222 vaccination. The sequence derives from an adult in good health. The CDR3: CASSQIGQGADTEAFF. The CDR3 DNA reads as TGCGCCAGCAGCCAAATAGGACAGGGGGCGGACACTGAAGCTTTCTTT.